Listed here are 3 T cell receptor beta chains from one sample, sequenced in a study of blood T cell repertoires in COVID-19. Some clones are missing from TCRdb's copy, which holds only in-frame ones; the method was immunoSEQ multiplex PCR. The data show some 120,000 clones, around 85% seen once. Sequencing used peripheral blood. These receptors came from a man younger than 40 with COVID-19, enrolled during active disease.

The genes are TRBV4-1 and TRBJ2-2, with 11 bases matching TRBD2. This CDR3 contains 20 residues. The germline V gene encodes CDR1 MGHRA and CDR2 YSYEKL. Trimming cost V 1 base and J 3 bases; bases outside gene matches: 13. DNA for the CDR3: TGCGCCAGCAGCCAAGGGGGGGGAGCTAGCGGGAGGCTTGACACCGGGGAGCTGTTTTTT. Its protein is CASSQGGGASGRLDTGELFF.

The V and J genes are TRBV4-3 and TRBJ2-3; 7 bases are shared with TRBD2. The junction had 7 bases not matched to a gene; V was cut back by 0 bases and J by 1 base. This CDR3 comprises 17 residues. Germline assignment: CDR1 LGHNA and CDR2 YSLEER. CDR3 in amino acids: CASSQDLGGSGTDTQYF. The CDR3 DNA reads as TGCGCCAGCAGCCAAGATCTGGGGGGGAGTGGCACAGATACGCAGTATTTT.

This clone was seen only once. The genes are TRBV27 and TRBJ1-1; TRBD1 aligns across 10 bases. The V segment lost 6 bases and the J segment 6 bases; nucleotides outside the gene matches: 10. Per germline, CDR1 MNHEY and CDR2 SMNVEV (reference sequence). The CDR3 is 15 residues long. CDR3 nucleotides: TGTGCCAGCAGCCTAAAGACAGGGGGCGTCGCTGAAGCTTTCTTT. Translation: CASSLKTGGVAEAFF.